The 5 T cell receptor beta chains below come from one sample, sequenced in a study of T cell clonality in common variable immunodeficiency. Points from the study as a whole: Fewer deletions and N-nucleotide insertions were reportedly seen in common variable immunodeficiency TCR beta sequences.

The antigens of these receptors remain unknown. Using immunoSEQ multiplex PCR, the repertoire was profiled, and TCRdb retains in-frame clones only, with some absent. This sample has more than 35,000 clones and no singletons, with roughly 5.6% in the ten largest. Sequencing was done on a sample of peripheral blood mononuclear cells. The receptors were sampled from a human donor with common variable immunodeficiency.

This clone was seen many times. Here the CDR3 reads CATGELYEQYF. The CDR3 DNA, read in part, is TGTGCCACGGGGGAGCTCTACGAG. The V call is TRBV2, the J call TRBJ2-7; D is possibly TRBD2 (6 bases). The CDR3 extends 3 residues past the end of the read, so its final part is completed from the germline J gene. CDR3 length equals 11 residues. The germline V gene has CDR1 SNHLY and CDR2 FYNNEI. Trimming removed 10 bases from V and 3 bases from J, with 10 bases in between.

This clone was seen repeatedly, ten times or more. The CDR3 extends 3 residues past the end of the read, so its final part is completed from the germline J gene. This chain connects TRBV7-8 to TRBJ1-2, with 8 bases identical to TRBD1. Germline CDR1 SGHVS, CDR2 FQNEAQ. This CDR3 comprises 14 residues. The ends lost 7 bases at V and 2 bases at J; junction bases unmatched: 6. The part of the CDR3 DNA that was read is TGTGCCAGCACCCTGGACAGGGAGAACTATGGC. Translating it yields CASTLDRENYG. The full-length CDR3 reads as CASTLDRENYGYTF.

Concerning this clone: Read sequence stops 3 residues before the CDR3 end, and the germline J gene provides the missing end. The rearrangement uses TRBV6-1 and TRBJ1-5; D unresolved. This CDR3 comprises 13 residues. Trimming cost V 3 bases and J 4 bases, with 7 bases left between them. Germline V gene data show CDR1 as MNHNS and CDR2 as SASEGT. The CDR3 DNA, read in part, is TGTGCCAGCAGTGAGGCCGGGAATCAGCCC. Its translation: CASSEAGNQP. The CDR3 reads in full as CASSEAGNQPQHF.

Worth noting for this clone: With the read ending 3 residues before the CDR3 end, the germline J gene is used to fill in that end. The rearrangement uses TRBV29-1 and TRBJ2-3, with D tentatively TRBD2 (5 bases). Germline CDR1 reads SQVTM; CDR2 reads ANQGSEA. The V and J ends lost 4 bases and 0 bases respectively, with 11 bases between them. The CDR3 loop spans 14 amino acids. The CDR3 spells CSVARGTSTDTQYF. CDR3 bases read: TGCAGCGTTGCACGGGGTACTAGCACAGATACG.

This clone was seen at least ten times. The read stops 3 residues short of the end of the CDR3; the missing end is completed from the germline J gene. The genes are TRBV7-8 and TRBJ2-3; TRBD2 matches 14 bases. The germline V gene encodes CDR1 SGHVS and CDR2 FQNEAQ. J was trimmed by 1 base and V by 5 bases; bases with no gene match: 8. The CDR3 consists of 18 residues. This CDR3 reads CASSQQGLAGDGTDTQYF. CDR3 DNA, as far as it was read: TGTGCCAGCAGCCAACAGGGACTAGCGGGGGATGGCACAGATACG.